This TCR beta chain was recorded in a study of T-cell memory formation after mild COVID-19. Germline V gene sequence: CDR1 SGDLS, CDR2 YYNGEE. J was trimmed by 2 bases and V by 1 base; bases with no gene match: 9. CDR3 length: 16 residues. TCRdb reprocessed the 5' RACE reads via MiXCR and lists one record per CDR3 protein. This table holds under 250,000 distinct CDR3 sequences, 15% to 17% found once. The chain is built from TRBV9 and TRBJ2-7; 7 nucleotides match TRBD1. Sample: PBMCs or a T cell subset sorted from them (not recorded which). The receptor was derived from an adult woman who had mild COVID-19 (a few samples of this study predate the infection). Cell type and time point are not known. The CDR3 nucleotides are TGTGCCAGCAGCGTACCGACGACAGGGTCGCCCTACGAGCAGTACTTC. Protein sequence: CASSVPTTGSPYEQYF.